This is a list of T cell receptor beta chains from one sample in a study of glioma-infiltrating T cells after dendritic cell vaccination. Using immunoSEQ multiplex PCR, the repertoire was profiled, and TCRdb retains in-frame clones only, with some absent. Of about 100,000 clones in the sample, over 60% were seen once. Material: blood, obtained before dendritic cell vaccination. These receptors were obtained from a human donor with glioblastoma. Each CDR3 is given with its conserved first and last residue. A D gene is named only where the DNA matches it firmly. For some rows the clone size is stated as once, few or many, or as a class when expanded; others skip it.

size	D	J	V	CDR3	DNA
once	.	TRBJ2-7	TRBV6-5	CASSPNRALEQYF	TGTGCCAGCAGTCCCAACAGGGCTCTCGAGCAGTACTTC
.	.	TRBJ1-1	TRBV12-5	CASGLMSNTEAFF	TGTGCTAGTGGATTAATGAGCAACACTGAAGCTTTCTTT
once	.	TRBJ2-7	TRBV9	CASSVVSEGYEQYF	TGTGCCAGCAGCGTAGTGTCAGAGGGCTACGAGCAGTACTTC
.	TRBD1	TRBJ2-5	TRBV25-1	CASSDSGQGGETQYF	TGTGCCAGCAGTGACTCGGGACAGGGGGGGGAGACCCAGTACTTC
.	TRBD1	TRBJ1-1	TRBV30	CAWSTETGRYTEAFF	TGTGCCTGGAGTACCGAGACAGGGAGGTACACTGAAGCTTTCTTT
.	.	TRBJ2-7	TRBV29-1	CSVGVERREQYF	TGCAGCGTTGGTGTGGAGCGGCGCGAGCAGTACTTC
.	.	TRBJ1-2	TRBV30	CAWSVRNSNYGYTF	TGTGCCTGGAGTGTACGTAATAGTAACTATGGCTACACCTTC
.	.	TRBJ2-3	TRBV6-5	CASSLSRENTQYF	TGTGCCAGCAGTCTCTCTAGAGAGAATACGCAGTATTTT
.	TRBD1	TRBJ1-4	TRBV10-3	CATRTGGGEKLFF	TGTGCCACCCGGACAGGGGGCGGTGAAAAACTGTTTTTT
.	TRBD1	TRBJ1-2	TRBV6-1	CASSGRGRGSNYGYTF	TGTGCCAGCAGTGGCCGTGGCAGGGGGTCGAACTATGGCTACACCTTC
.	.	TRBJ1-3	TRBV5-1	CASSSTASSGNTIYF	TGCGCCAGCAGCTCGACAGCGAGCTCTGGAAACACCATATATTTT
.	TRBD1	TRBJ1-2	TRBV2	CASSEAEGASGYTF	TGTGCCAGCAGTGAAGCGGAGGGGGCTAGTGGCTACACCTTC
.	.	TRBJ2-1	TRBV27	CASSTGLPYNEQFF	TGTGCCAGCAGTACCGGACTCCCTTACAATGAGCAGTTCTTC
.	.	TRBJ1-2	TRBV30	CAWSDWTEYGYTF	TGTGCCTGGAGTGATTGGACAGAGTATGGCTACACCTTC
.	.	TRBJ2-2	TRBV4-1	CASSQDRGNTGELFF	TGCGCCAGCAGCCAAGATCGGGGGAACACCGGGGAGCTGTTTTTT
.	.	TRBJ2-2	TRBV6-4	CASSTIVGGELFF	TGTGCCAGCAGTACTATCGTTGGCGGGGAGCTGTTTTTT
.	.	TRBJ2-3	TRBV5-4	CASSDPRLSTDTQYF	TGTGCCAGCAGCGACCCGAGACTAAGCACAGATACGCAGTATTTT
.	TRBD1	TRBJ1-2	TRBV6-5	CASRPRGQDGYTF	TGTGCCAGCAGACCCAGGGGGCAGGATGGCTACACCTTC
.	TRBD1	TRBJ1-5	TRBV27	CANHRGYQPQHF	TGTGCTAACCACAGGGGGTATCAGCCCCAGCATTTT
.	.	TRBJ2-7	TRBV19	CASSTLANYEQYF	TGTGCCAGTAGTACCCTAGCGAACTACGAGCAGTACTTC
.	.	TRBJ2-7	TRBV6-6	CASSYRGDEQYF	TGTGCCAGCAGTTACAGGGGCGACGAGCAGTACTTC
many	TRBD2	TRBJ2-7	TRBV2	CASRRWLAGGGSYEQYF	TGTGCCAGCAGAAGGTGGCTAGCGGGAGGGGGCTCCTACGAGCAGTACTTC
.	TRBD1	TRBJ1-1	TRBV19	CASSTTDRAKGVLTEAFF	TGTGCCAGTAGTACAACAGACAGGGCTAAAGGGGTACTCACTGAAGCTTTCTTT
.	.	TRBJ1-3	TRBV5-1	CASSLASRSSGNTIYF	TGCGCCAGCAGCTTGGCCTCTCGGAGCTCTGGAAACACCATATATTTT
.	.	TRBJ2-1	TRBV7-9	CASSLALTPTSEQFF	TGTGCCAGCAGCTTAGCTCTTACTCCGACAAGTGAGCAGTTCTTC
.	.	TRBJ1-6	TRBV30	CAWSLTTPTLHF	TGTGCCTGGAGTCTAACTACACCAACCCTCCACTTT
.	.	TRBJ2-6	TRBV19	CASLQGSGANVLTF	TGTGCCAGTCTGCAGGGATCTGGGGCCAACGTCCTGACTTTC
.	.	TRBJ2-5	TRBV5-1	CASSLGSGVEGETQYF	TGCGCCAGCAGCTTGGGGTCGGGAGTGGAAGGAGAGACCCAGTACTTC
.	TRBD2	TRBJ2-7	TRBV19	CASSIERDLLASEQYF	TGTGCCAGTAGTATAGAACGGGACCTACTAGCGTCCGAGCAGTACTTC
.	.	TRBJ2-4	TRBV30	CACSGQGKNIQYF	TGTGCCTGTAGTGGTCAGGGCAAAAACATTCAGTACTTC
.	.	TRBJ1-5	TRBV2	CASKEESNQPQHF	TGTGCCAGCAAAGAAGAGAGCAATCAGCCCCAGCATTTT
.	.	TRBJ1-6	TRBV7-9	CASSLWGDNSPLHF	TGTGCCAGCAGCTTATGGGGAGATAATTCACCCCTCCACTTT
.	.	TRBJ2-3	TRBV7-2	CASSSHMTGTTDTQYF	TGTGCCAGCAGCTCCCATATGACAGGAACCACAGATACGCAGTATTTT
.	.	TRBJ1-1	TRBV9	CASSAGHRNTEAFF	TGTGCCAGCAGCGCGGGACACCGTAACACTGAAGCTTTCTTT
.	TRBD1	TRBJ2-7	TRBV6-5	CASSYSTGVDYEQYF	TGTGCCAGCAGTTACTCGACAGGGGTGGACTACGAGCAGTACTTC
.	.	TRBJ1-2	TRBV5-6	CASSLELGGGFGYTF	TGTGCCAGCAGCTTGGAGTTAGGGGGGGGCTTTGGCTACACCTTC
.	.	TRBJ1-4	TRBV7-9	CASSSRRGVEEKLFF	TGTGCCAGCAGCTCCCGACGGGGAGTAGAGGAAAAACTGTTTTTT
.	.	TRBJ2-7	TRBV5-4	CASSLLGNEQYF	TGTGCCAGCAGCTTGCTTGGTAACGAGCAGTACTTC
.	TRBD1	TRBJ2-7	TRBV5-1	CASSAGTGAYEQYF	TGCGCCAGCAGCGCCGGGACAGGGGCCTACGAGCAGTACTTC
.	.	TRBJ2-2	TRBV6-4	CASSGTFGGELFF	TGTGCCAGCAGTGGGACATTTGGCGGGGAGCTGTTTTTT
.	.	TRBJ2-2	TRBV9	CASSVGAEGTGELFF	TGTGCCAGCAGCGTAGGGGCGGAGGGGACCGGGGAGCTGTTTTTT
.	TRBD1	TRBJ1-2	TRBV18	CASSPGQGAGYGYTF	TGTGCCAGCTCACCCGGACAGGGGGCAGGCTATGGCTACACCTTC
.	TRBD2	TRBJ2-7	TRBV19	CASTPSAGGPHYEQYF	TGTGCCAGTACCCCTAGTGCGGGAGGGCCCCACTACGAGCAGTACTTC
.	TRBD1	TRBJ2-7	TRBV5-4	CASSSRGRFYEQYF	TGTGCCAGCAGCTCCAGGGGGCGCTTTTACGAGCAGTACTTC
.	TRBD1	TRBJ1-5	TRBV28	CASNRGTGTRGRDQPQHF	TGTGCCAGCAATCGGGGGACAGGGACCCGGGGCCGGGATCAGCCCCAGCATTTT
.	TRBD2	TRBJ2-1	TRBV5-1	CASGPLGRENNEQFF	TGCGCCAGTGGCCCTTTGGGGCGGGAGAACAATGAGCAGTTCTTC
.	.	TRBJ2-5	TRBV10-2	CASSPSAYQETQYF	TGCGCCAGCAGTCCCTCAGCGTACCAAGAGACCCAGTACTTC
.	.	TRBJ1-2	TRBV28	CASSLNGGPTDGYTF	TGTGCCAGCAGTTTAAACGGGGGGCCCACCGATGGCTACACCTTC